This record looks at one TCR beta chain sequence and its context. This CDR3 spans 13 amino acids. V was shortened by 10 bases and J by 0 bases, with 11 bases between the two germline ends. Looked up from germline, CDR1 is SNHLY and CDR2 is FYNNEI. This sample was included in a study of blood T cell repertoires in COVID-19. Profiled with immunoSEQ multiplex PCR; TCRdb holds only in-frame clones, not every one. Counted here are 250,000 to 350,000 clones, 89% occurring once; the ten biggest clones make up approximately 0.94%. This clonotype was obtained from a woman in her thirties or forties who had recovered from COVID-19. Sequencing used peripheral blood. The chain is built from TRBV2 and TRBJ2-3; D perhaps matches TRBD2 (7 bases). The chain's CDR3 is CATGGSSTDTQYF. The CDR3 region has the DNA TGTGCCACGGGGGGCTCTAGCACAGATACGCAGTATTTT.